This is a list of T cell receptor beta chains from one sample in a study of shared clonotypes between healthy human individuals. Generated by immunoSEQ multiplex PCR, the TCRdb table keeps only in-frame clones and is missing some. The data contain about 510,000 clones, 90% to 96% of them singletons. The specimen was naive CD4+ T cells sorted from blood. The receptors derive from a woman in her 30s in good health. The CDR3 runs from the conserved cysteine through the conserved F or W. A D gene is named only where the DNA matches it firmly. The size entry is marked missing in some rows and otherwise reads once, few, many or a size class.

abundance,j_gene,v_gene,d_gene,CDR3aa,CDR3nt
-,TRBJ2-4,TRBV15,-,CATSAEDPNIQYF,TGTGCCACCAGCGCGGAAGACCCTAACATTCAGTACTTC
-,TRBJ2-7,TRBV5-1,-,CASSRQSYEQYF,TGCGCCAGCAGCAGACAGTCCTACGAGCAGTACTTC
-,TRBJ1-1,TRBV2,-,CAGSPLGTEAFF,TGTGCCGGGAGCCCCCTGGGGACTGAAGCTTTCTTT
-,TRBJ2-2,TRBV5-1,TRBD2,CASSLLAGDVYGELFF,TGCGCCAGCAGTTTACTAGCGGGGGATGTATACGGGGAGCTGTTTTTT
-,TRBJ2-5,TRBV4-1,TRBD2,CASSQIPGLAVQETQYF,TGCGCCAGCAGCCAAATACCGGGACTAGCGGTCCAAGAGACCCAGTACTTC
-,TRBJ2-2,TRBV5-1,-,CASSLMVTTNTGELFF,TGCGCCAGCAGCTTAATGGTGACGACCAACACCGGGGAGCTGTTTTTT
-,TRBJ2-1,TRBV27,TRBD2,CASSPRLAGGYNEQFF,TGTGCCAGCAGTCCCCGTTTAGCGGGAGGTTACAATGAGCAGTTCTTC
-,TRBJ2-7,TRBV28,-,CASSSFHEQYF,TGTGCCAGCAGTTCGTTCCACGAGCAGTACTTC
-,TRBJ1-2,TRBV5-6,-,CASSWSQGFGGYTF,TGTGCCAGCAGCTGGAGCCAAGGATTCGGAGGCTACACCTTC
-,TRBJ1-2,TRBV29-1,TRBD1,CSVRGQGVRNYGYTF,TGCAGCGTTAGGGGACAGGGGGTTCGTAACTATGGCTACACCTTC
-,TRBJ2-2,TRBV7-2,-,CASSLWTSQGGELFF,TGTGCCAGCAGCTTGTGGACTTCTCAGGGAGGGGAGCTGTTTTTT
-,TRBJ2-4,TRBV10-3,-,CASQGGDIQYF,TGTGCCAGCCAGGGGGGGGACATTCAGTACTTC
once,TRBJ2-5,TRBV30,TRBD1,CAWSVPGTGQETQYF,TGTGCCTGGAGTGTACCGGGGACAGGACAGGAGACCCAGTACTTC
-,TRBJ2-1,TRBV5-1,-,CASSAGWGSYNEQFF,TGCGCCAGCAGCGCTGGCTGGGGCTCCTACAATGAGCAGTTCTTC
-,TRBJ1-2,TRBV4-2,TRBD1,CASSLDRVGYGYTF,TGTGCCAGCAGCTTGGACAGGGTGGGCTATGGCTACACCTTC
-,TRBJ2-5,TRBV4-1,TRBD1,CASSQPRDRGPETQYF,TGCGCCAGCAGCCAACCCCGGGACAGGGGGCCTGAGACCCAGTACTTC
-,TRBJ2-1,TRBV2,TRBD2,CASSESGTYNEQFF,TGTGCCAGCAGTGAAAGCGGGACCTACAATGAGCAGTTCTTC
once,TRBJ1-5,TRBV5-1,-,CASTIGGNQPQHF,TGCGCCAGCACCATTGGGGGCAATCAGCCCCAGCATTTT
-,TRBJ2-5,TRBV6-5,TRBD2,CASSYSGTKETQYF,TGTGCCAGCAGTTACTCGGGGACTAAAGAGACCCAGTACTTC
-,TRBJ2-7,TRBV5-8,TRBD2,CASRSVGGWTSGSYEQYF,TGTGCCAGCAGAAGCGTGGGCGGTTGGACTAGCGGTTCCTACGAGCAGTACTTC
few,TRBJ2-7,TRBV6-1,TRBD2,CASRAGDWFPLEQYF,TGTGCCAGCAGGGCGGGGGACTGGTTTCCCCTCGAGCAGTACTTC
-,TRBJ1-2,TRBV5-6,-,CASSLGRLKGYTF,TGTGCCAGCAGCTTGGGCCGACTCAAAGGCTACACCTTC
-,TRBJ2-7,TRBV5-1,-,CASSLKGEFVDEQYF,TGCGCCAGCAGCTTGAAAGGGGAATTCGTAGACGAGCAGTACTTC
-,TRBJ2-5,TRBV5-1,TRBD1,CASSLTGAETQYF,TGCGCCAGCAGCCTCACAGGGGCAGAGACCCAGTACTTC
-,TRBJ1-5,TRBV25-1,-,CASSEQGTGNHQPQHF,TGTGCCAGCAGTGAACAGGGAACCGGGAACCATCAGCCCCAGCATTTT
-,TRBJ2-7,TRBV18,-,CASSSPGVIYEQYF,TGTGCCAGCTCATCACCGGGAGTAATCTACGAGCAGTACTTC
-,TRBJ2-1,TRBV2,-,CASKWWDEQFF,TGTGCCAGCAAGTGGTGGGATGAGCAGTTCTTC
once,TRBJ2-2,TRBV11-2,-,CASSFDAGSNTGELFF,TGTGCCAGCAGCTTCGATGCGGGCTCAAACACCGGGGAGCTGTTTTTT
-,TRBJ2-7,TRBV4-2,-,CASSGGIGSYEQYF,TGTGCCAGCAGCGGGGGAATAGGAAGCTACGAGCAGTACTTC
-,TRBJ2-1,TRBV2,-,CASGLNLGLGYNEQFF,TGTGCCAGCGGACTGAATCTAGGTTTGGGCTACAATGAGCAGTTCTTC
few,TRBJ2-2,TRBV5-1,-,CASSLNTGELFF,TGCGCCAGCAGCTTGAACACCGGGGAGCTGTTTTTT
-,TRBJ1-2,TRBV18,-,CASSPLGSYGYTF,TGTGCCAGCTCACCACTGGGTTCCTATGGCTACACCTTC
-,TRBJ2-7,TRBV29-1,TRBD2,CSVGVGGISYEQYF,TGCAGCGTTGGAGTCGGGGGGATCTCCTACGAGCAGTACTTC
-,TRBJ2-4,TRBV19,-,CASSIGSIAKNIQYF,TGTGCCAGTAGTATAGGATCAATAGCCAAAAACATTCAGTACTTC
-,TRBJ2-3,TRBV28,TRBD2,CASSLAGLTDTQYF,TGTGCCAGCAGCCTAGCGGGACTTACAGATACGCAGTATTTT
-,TRBJ2-3,TRBV19,-,CASSRERGDTQYF,TGTGCCAGTTCACGGGAACGTGGGGATACGCAGTATTTT
-,TRBJ1-6,TRBV18,TRBD1,CASSSLDRLNSPLHF,TGTGCCAGCTCATCGTTGGACAGGTTGAATTCACCCCTCCACTTT
-,TRBJ2-7,TRBV15,TRBD1,CATSRDWQGAYEQYF,TGTGCCACCAGCAGAGATTGGCAGGGGGCCTACGAGCAGTACTTC
-,TRBJ2-5,TRBV5-1,TRBD2,CASLVQPGTSGSGETQYF,TGCGCCAGCTTGGTCCAACCCGGGACTAGCGGGAGTGGAGAGACCCAGTACTTC
-,TRBJ1-2,TRBV28,-,CASSPGQNGGYTF,TGTGCCAGCAGTCCCGGACAGAACGGGGGCTACACCTTC
-,TRBJ1-1,TRBV27,-,CASSLYGAGLNTEAFF,TGTGCCAGCAGTTTATATGGGGCCGGCCTCAACACTGAAGCTTTCTTT
-,TRBJ1-4,TRBV2,TRBD1,CASSEGGQDATNEKLFF,TGTGCCAGCAGTGAGGGGGGACAGGATGCAACTAATGAAAAACTGTTTTTT
few,TRBJ2-7,TRBV19,-,CASKGRNEQYF,TGTGCCAGTAAGGGACGTAACGAGCAGTACTTC
once,TRBJ2-7,TRBV27,-,CASSLDVARTYEQYF,TGTGCCAGCAGTTTAGACGTCGCCAGAACCTACGAGCAGTACTTC